The present TCR beta chain was sequenced within a study of cytomegalovirus exposure and HLA in healthy donors. Study-wide findings and caveats: Later on, an analysis tied around 17,000 TCR beta sequences to HLA alleles at 0.05 false discovery rate. Further analysis was carried out later, and it showed several of the most significant clusters appearing linked to common viral pathogens. Likely technical artifact: a cluster of highly shared sequence variants.

As concerns this clone: The antigen remains undetermined.

V was clipped by 5 bases and J by 1 base; unmatched bases: 12. This CDR3 is built from 18 residues. The germline V gene has CDR1 SGHTA and CDR2 FQGNSA. Primers for the PCR totalled 60 Vbeta and 13 Jbeta. Only in-frame clones appear in the TCRdb table, and some are missing; sequencing was by immunoSEQ multiplex PCR. The repertoire holds approximately 130,000 clones, with roughly 83% as singletons. The gene calls are TRBV7-2 and TRBJ1-2; 11 positions agree with TRBD1. The sequenced sample was PBMCs. The TCR originated in a girl aged 2-10 years in good health and CMV-seronegative. The CDR3 nucleotides read TGTGCCAGCAGCCCAGGACAGGGGGCGCCTTCAATTAACTATGGCTACACCTTC. Its protein is CASSPGQGAPSINYGYTF.